Presented here are 5 T cell receptor beta chains from one specimen sequenced in a study of regulatory T cells in long-lasting Graves disease. Time point denoted: newly diagnosed GD, antithyroid drugs for less than 3 months. From PBMCs, RNA was extracted and then used to make the TCR library. Relying on iRepertoire HTBI primers and Arm-PCR of CDR3 regions, the team built TCR beta libraries. Using its own MiXCR run on the multiplex PCR reads, TCRdb lists one record per CDR3 protein. The sample shows 500,000 to 700,000 distinct CDR3 sequences, roughly 15% of them seen only once. This sample was shared with a second study, whose subject was T cells in Graves' hyperthyroidism and ophthalmopathy.

The sequenced sample was peripheral blood mononuclear cells (PBMCs), obtained at new diagnosis, from a patient treated with antithyroid drugs. These receptors originate from a woman aged 25 to 45 with Graves disease.

The gene calls are TRBV27 and TRBJ2-1; D perhaps matches TRBD1 (5 bases). V was cut by 5 bases and J by 0 bases, with 17 bases left in between. The CDR3 consists of 17 residues. Germline CDR1 reads MNHEY; CDR2 reads SMNVEV (reference sequence). The CDR3 is CASSTKQVVGSYNEQFF. CDR3 nucleotides: TGTGCCAGCAGTACCAAACAGGTTGTTGGCTCCTACAATGAGCAGTTCTTC.

The sample holds many counts of this clonotype. J is TRBJ1-1 and V is TRBV30; 7 bases agree with TRBD1. This CDR3 region has 14 residues. V shed 2 bases, J shed 6 bases, and the junction held 9 bases outside the gene matches. The germline V gene encodes CDR1 GTSNPN and CDR2 SVGIG (reference sequence). The CDR3 reads CAWSYNAGTAEAFF. The CDR3 nucleotides read TGTGCCTGGAGTTACAACGCCGGGACAGCTGAAGCTTTCTTT.

Of note for this clonotype: A much larger clone sits a single nucleotide away, making a read error possible. This chain links TRBV6-1 with TRBJ2-3, with 7 bases identical to TRBD1. V lost 7 bases to trimming and J lost 3 bases; unmatched junction nucleotides: 4. The CDR3 length is 13 residues. Germline V lookup: CDR1 MNHNS, CDR2 SASEGT. The DNA of the CDR3 is TGTGCCAGCAATGACAGGGAAACAGATACGCAGTATTTT. Its translation is CASNDRETDTQYF.

This clonotype was recorded a few times. CDR3 loop: CASSPPGTSGNPSYEQYF. For the CDR3, the DNA is TGTGCCAGCAGCCCTCCCGGGACTAGCGGGAACCCCTCCTACGAGCAGTACTTC. The chain has TRBV3-1 and TRBJ2-7; 13 bases are shared with TRBD2. CDR1 and CDR2 from the germline V gene are LGHDT and YNNKEL (reference sequence). The junction had 9 bases not matched to a gene; V was cut back by 4 bases and J by 0 bases. The CDR3 extends over 18 amino acids.

This clonotype was recorded a few times. The rearrangement links TRBV4-1 to TRBJ2-5; TRBD2 might be the D (5 bases). The germline V and J ends were trimmed by 3 bases and 2 bases, with 16 bases remaining between them. The germline V gene has CDR1 MGHRA and CDR2 YSYEKL. The CDR3 consists of 16 residues. The CDR3 nucleotides read TGCGCCAGCAGCCAGAATAGCGAAACAGATCAAGAGACCCAGTACTTC. Translating gives CASSQNSETDQETQYF.